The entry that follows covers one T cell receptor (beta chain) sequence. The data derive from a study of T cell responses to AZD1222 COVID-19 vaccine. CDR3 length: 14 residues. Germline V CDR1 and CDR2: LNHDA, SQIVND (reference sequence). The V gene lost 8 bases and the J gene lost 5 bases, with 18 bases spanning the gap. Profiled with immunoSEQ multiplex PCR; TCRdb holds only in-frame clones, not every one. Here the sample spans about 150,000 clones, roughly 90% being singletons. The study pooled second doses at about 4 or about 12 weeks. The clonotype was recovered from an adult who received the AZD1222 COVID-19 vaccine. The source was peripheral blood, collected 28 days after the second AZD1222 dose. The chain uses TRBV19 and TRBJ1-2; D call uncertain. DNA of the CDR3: TGTGCCAGTGACATGTATGAGGGAAGATATGGCTACACCTTC. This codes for CASDMYEGRYGYTF.